Below, 10 T cell receptor beta chains from the same sample are listed, as sequenced in a study of blood T cell repertoires in COVID-19. TCRdb's copy holds only in-frame clones and misses some; the assay was immunoSEQ multiplex PCR. The sample carries approximately 200,000 clones, approximately 91% recorded once. Material: peripheral blood. Receptor source: a woman aged 60-70 years with acute or convalescent COVID-19.

This clone is a singleton in its sample. A read error may produce the germline difference seen at one junction end. V is TRBV19 and J is TRBJ2-7; TRBD1 matches 8 bases. The V gene's germline CDR1 is LNHDA and CDR2 SQIVND (reference sequence). The CDR3 consists of 14 residues. In DNA, the CDR3 is TGTGCCAGTAGTCTAGACGACAGGGGCTACGAGCAGTACTTC. This translates into CASSLDDRGYEQYF.

The gene calls are TRBV15 and TRBJ2-3; 15 nucleotides match TRBD2. This CDR3 spans 15 amino acids. Germline V CDR1 and CDR2: LNHNV, YYDKDF (reference sequence). J was trimmed by 3 bases and V by 9 bases; bases with no gene match: 4. The CDR3 nucleotides are TGTGCCACAAGGACTAGCGGGAGGGCAACAGATACGCAGTATTTT. Translated, it gives CATRTSGRATDTQYF.

The J gene is TRBJ1-5, the V gene TRBV6-6; D is ambiguous. Germline V gene data show CDR1 as MNHNY and CDR2 as SVGAGI (reference sequence). V gave up 6 bases and J gave up 0 bases, with 15 bases separating them. This CDR3 is built from 16 residues. The CDR3 sequence is CASRTRPNLSNQPQHF. The CDR3 nucleotides are TGTGCCAGCAGGACACGTCCTAATCTTAGCAATCAGCCCCAGCATTTT.

The J gene is TRBJ2-5, the V gene TRBV7-6; the match to TRBD1 covers 9 bases. CDR3 length equals 20 residues. CDR1 is SGHVS, CDR2 FNYEAQ, per germline. V lost 2 bases to trimming and J lost 5 bases; unmatched junction nucleotides: 21. DNA of the CDR3: TGTGCCAGCAGCTTACCAAAGAAGTGGAGGGGGGACAGGGCTCTGGAGACCCAGTACTTC. This translates into CASSLPKKWRGDRALETQYF.

V usage is TRBV5-1 and J usage is TRBJ2-5; 8 bases line up with TRBD2. V was clipped by 4 bases and J by 5 bases; unmatched bases: 16. Germline V gene lookup returns CDR1 SGHRS and CDR2 YFSETQ. CDR3 length: 17 residues. CDR3 residues: CASSRFSAGAMGETQYF. In DNA form, the CDR3 reads TGCGCCAGCAGCCGCTTTTCAGCGGGGGCGATGGGGGAGACCCAGTACTTC.

The chain is built from TRBV5-4 and TRBJ2-3; D remains unclear. Germline loops: CDR1 SGHNT, CDR2 YYREEE (reference sequence). The CDR3 totals 15 residues. The ends were cut back, 1 base at V and 3 bases at J, with 12 bases in the middle. The CDR3 is CASSLFSSGTDTQYF. The CDR3 DNA is TGTGCCAGCAGCTTGTTTTCCTCCGGGACAGATACGCAGTATTTT.

This rearrangement joins TRBV10-3 to TRBJ2-7; TRBD2 matches at 7 bases. The CDR3 spans 14 residues. Losses at the gene ends were 4 bases for V and 4 bases for J; bases not matched to a gene: 7. Germline-derived CDR1 and CDR2 are ENHRY and SYGVKD. CDR3 sequence reads: CAISAGGSSYEQYF. The CDR3 region has the DNA TGTGCCATCAGTGCGGGGGGTTCAAGTTACGAGCAGTACTTC.

The CDR3 DNA reads TGTGCCAGCAGCCCGGGACTAGACTTCCAAGAGACCCAGTACTTC. It codes for CASSPGLDFQETQYF. The chain recombines TRBV5-4 with TRBJ2-5, with 8 bases matching TRBD2. CDR1 and CDR2 (germline): SGHNT, YYREEE (reference sequence). V lost 4 bases and J lost 1; bases outside the gene matches: 6. The CDR3 sequence is 15 residues long.

This chain connects TRBV19 to TRBJ2-1, with TRBD2 matching 8 bases. Germline CDR1 LNHDA, CDR2 SQIVND (reference sequence). The ends lost 5 bases at V and 10 bases at J; junction bases unmatched: 4. The CDR3 covers 12 residues. As DNA, the CDR3 is TGTGCCAGTAGTTCTAGACTAGCGGAGCAGTTCTTC. As protein: CASSSRLAEQFF.

This clone was seen only once. CDR3 protein: CASRTTGSSYF. The CDR3 coding sequence is TGTGCCAGCAGAACGACAGGGAGCAGTTACTTC. The chain is built from TRBV6-6 and TRBJ2-7, with 7 nucleotides matching TRBD1. J lost 13 bases, V lost 6 bases, and 9 bases had no gene match. The CDR3 spans 11 residues. From germline, CDR1 is MNHNY and CDR2 SVGAGI (reference sequence).